Following are 17 T cell receptor beta chains from one sample sequenced in a study of T-cell memory formation after mild COVID-19. MiXCR, run by TCRdb on the 5' RACE reads, gives a single entry per CDR3 protein. Of around 300,000 distinct CDR3 sequences detected, approximately 19% appear once; the ten largest clones hold over 20%. Sample: PBMCs or a T cell subset sorted from them (not recorded which). The source is a man between 18 and 35 years old who had mild COVID-19 (a few samples of this study predate the infection). Cell type and time point are not known.

This chain uses TRBV15 with TRBJ2-5; 7 bases fit TRBD2. V dropped 2 bases and J dropped 7; count of bases not matched to a gene: 13. Germline CDR1 LNHNV, CDR2 YYDKDF (reference sequence). The CDR3 length is 16 residues. The CDR3: CATSRSGGLGEGTQYF. The DNA for the CDR3 is TGTGCCACCAGCAGATCCGGAGGACTAGGGGAGGGGACCCAGTACTTC.

This clonotype was counted between two and nine times. The chain couples TRBV5-6 to TRBJ2-1; TRBD2 aligns across 7 bases. From germline, CDR1 is SGHDT and CDR2 YYEEEE. Trimming cost V 1 base and J 6 bases; bases outside gene matches: 28. The CDR3 runs 22 residues. In DNA, the CDR3 is TGTGCCAGCAGCTTGATTCCGTGGTTTTTGGGCCCTGGACTAGGAAGAGTCAATGAGCAGTTCTTC. Amino acids: CASSLIPWFLGPGLGRVNEQFF. Variable domain in full (rest from reference TRBV5-6 and TRBJ2-1): DAGVTQSPTHLIKTRGQQVTLRCSPKSGHDTVSWYQQALGQGPQFIFQYYEEEERQRGNFPDRFSGHQFPNYSSELNVNALLLGDSALYLCASSLIPWFLGPGLGRVNEQFFGPGTRLTVL.

This clonotype came up a few times. V usage is TRBV29-1 and J usage is TRBJ1-5; D is unclear. The CDR3 extends over 12 amino acids. CDR1 and CDR2 (germline): SQVTM, ANQGSEA. The ends were cut back, 4 bases at V and 7 bases at J, with 11 bases in the middle. In DNA form, the CDR3 reads TGCAGCGTTGGGGCAGAAGGGCAGCCCCAGCATTTT. Protein: CSVGAEGQPQHF.

This clonotype was detected ten times or more. The V and J genes are TRBV27 and TRBJ1-2, with TRBD1 as a possible D gene (6 bases). The germline gives CDR1 MNHEY, CDR2 SMNVEV (reference sequence). The CDR3 extends over 14 amino acids. Trimming left V 6 bases short and J 7 bases short, with 18 bases between. CDR3 nucleotide sequence: TGTGCCAGCAGAGTCGGAGGGGGGGCGCGTGGCTACACCTTC. Translated, it gives CASRVGGGARGYTF.

The rearrangement uses TRBV5-1 and TRBJ1-3; D uncertain. CDR1 is SGHRS, CDR2 YFSETQ, per germline. This CDR3 has 15 residues. The V and J ends lost 1 base and 0 bases respectively, with 8 bases between them. The CDR3 DNA sequence: TGCGCCAGCAGCTTGTCTTGGTCCTCTGGAAACACCATATATTTT. Protein: CASSLSWSSGNTIYF.

This clonotype was observed a handful of times. J is TRBJ1-4 and V is TRBV20-1; D remains ambiguous. CDR1 and CDR2 from the germline V gene are DFQATT and SNEGSKA (reference sequence). The CDR3 has 13 amino acids. V was shortened by 4 bases and J by 7 bases, with 13 bases between the two germline ends. The CDR3 DNA reads as TGCAGTGCTATATTACACACTGGTGAAAAACTGTTTTTT. This gives the protein CSAILHTGEKLFF.

The chain has TRBV4-2 and TRBJ1-2; 7 bases are shared with TRBD1. The CDR3 covers 12 residues. Germline V gives CDR1 LGHNA, CDR2 YNFKEQ. Trimming at V came to 3 bases and at J to 7 bases, leaving 2 bases not matched to a gene. The CDR3 DNA is TGTGCCAGCAGCCAGAACAGGGGTGGCTACACCTTC. Its protein is CASSQNRGGYTF.

The rearrangement uses TRBV4-3 and TRBJ1-2, with unresolved D. Looked up from germline, CDR1 is LGHNA and CDR2 is YSLEER. Trimming took 4 bases from V and 8 from J, leaving 14 bases between them. The CDR3 loop spans 13 amino acids. CDR3 amino acids: CASSLDPSGGYTF. For the CDR3, the DNA is TGCGCCAGCAGCCTTGACCCCAGCGGGGGCTACACCTTC.

This clonotype was seen more than once but under ten times. The chain combines TRBV19 with TRBJ1-1, with D possibly being TRBD1 (6 bases). The CDR3 covers 11 residues. Trimming left V 7 bases short and J 6 bases short, with 9 bases between. The germline V gene has CDR1 LNHDA and CDR2 SQIVND (reference sequence). The CDR3 is CASTRGPEAFF. The CDR3 DNA sequence: TGTGCCAGTACCAGGGGCCCTGAAGCTTTCTTT.

The table lists this clonotype with many counts. V gene TRBV7-8 combines with J gene TRBJ2-3; possibly TRBD1 or TRBD2 for D (5 bases each). The CDR3 consists of 15 residues. Between the trimmed V and J ends, which lost 7 bases and 2 bases, there was a span of 16 bases. Germline V lookup: CDR1 SGHVS, CDR2 FQNEAQ. In DNA, the CDR3 is TGTGCCAGCACCGTAGGGACGGCCTACACAGATACGCAGTATTTT. This translates into CASTVGTAYTDTQYF.

This clonotype was seen ten or more times. This chain links TRBV12-3 or TRBV12-4 with TRBJ1-2, with 9 bases that match TRBD1. Germline trimming cut 3 bases from V and 6 bases from J; bases unmatched to any gene: 2. The CDR3 length is 13 residues. The CDR3 DNA sequence: TGTGCCAGCAGTTTGACAGGGGGACATGGCTACACCTTC. Encoded protein: CASSLTGGHGYTF.

This clonotype was observed a few times. The chain uses TRBV7-2 and TRBJ2-2, with TRBD1 identical over 9 bases. The germline gives CDR1 SGHTA, CDR2 FQGNSA. The CDR3 has 17 residues. The V gene end was trimmed by 5 bases and the J gene end by 0 bases; junction bases not matched to a gene: 7. CDR3 sequence: CASSQGQGYANTGELFF. The CDR3 bases are TGTGCCAGCAGCCAGGGACAGGGCTACGCGAACACCGGGGAGCTGTTTTTT.

This clonotype has more than one count but fewer than ten. In DNA form, the CDR3 reads TGTGCCACCAGTGCCTCGGACAGGAAAGCTTTCTTT. Protein: CATSASDRKAFF. This chain uses TRBV24-1 with TRBJ1-1; TRBD1 matches 7 bases. The V and J ends lost 5 bases and 9 bases, in that order; junction bases with no gene match: 5. Per the germline V gene, CDR1 is KGHDR and CDR2 is SFDVKD. The CDR3 is made up of 12 amino acids.

This clonotype was found many times. The chain uses TRBV6-5 and TRBJ2-1; 13 bases are shared with TRBD2. Per the germline V gene, CDR1 is MNHEY and CDR2 is SVGAGI. With 2 bases clipped from V and 15 bases from J, the junction kept 4 bases outside the gene matches. This CDR3 is built from 13 residues. CDR3: CASSYGLAGVWFF. In nucleotides, the CDR3 is TGTGCCAGCAGTTACGGACTAGCGGGGGTTTGGTTCTTC.

This clonotype was seen many times. The chain couples TRBV7-2 to TRBJ1-6; D not resolved. Germline assignment: CDR1 SGHTA and CDR2 FQGNSA. Trimming removed 0 bases from V and 11 bases from J, with 11 bases in between. CDR3 length equals 14 residues. The CDR3 loop reads CASSLAGNGTPLHF. The CDR3 DNA reads as TGTGCCAGCAGCTTAGCGGGTAACGGGACACCCCTCCACTTT.

The chain combines TRBV5-4 with TRBJ1-2; no reliable D call. Trimming removed 7 bases from V and 3 bases from J, with 7 bases in between. This CDR3 spans 11 amino acids. Germline-derived CDR1 and CDR2 are SGHNT and YYREEE (reference sequence). The CDR3 DNA is TGTGCCAGCGGCCCACACTATGGCTACACCTTC. This gives the protein CASGPHYGYTF.

This clonotype was counted at least ten times. The chain has TRBV7-9 and TRBJ1-1; D call uncertain. The CDR3 runs to 15 residues. V lost 2 bases and J 7 bases, leaving 17 bases between the germline ends. From germline, CDR1 is SEHNR and CDR2 FQNEAQ (reference sequence). The CDR3 DNA reads as TGTGCCAGCAGCTTAAGTCCGCGGACTGTCAGTGAAGCTTTCTTT. It specifies CASSLSPRTVSEAFF.